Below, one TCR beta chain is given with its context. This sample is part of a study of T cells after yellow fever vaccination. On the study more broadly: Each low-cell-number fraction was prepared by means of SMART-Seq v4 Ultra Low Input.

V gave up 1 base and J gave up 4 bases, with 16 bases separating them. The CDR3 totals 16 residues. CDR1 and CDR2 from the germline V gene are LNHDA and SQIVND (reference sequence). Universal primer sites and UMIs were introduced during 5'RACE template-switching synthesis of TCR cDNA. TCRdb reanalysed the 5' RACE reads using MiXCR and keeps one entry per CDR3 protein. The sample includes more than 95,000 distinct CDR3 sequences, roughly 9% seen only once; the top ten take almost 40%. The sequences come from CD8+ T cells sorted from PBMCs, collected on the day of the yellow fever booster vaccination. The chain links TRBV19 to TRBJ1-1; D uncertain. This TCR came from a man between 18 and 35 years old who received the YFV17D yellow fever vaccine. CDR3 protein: CASSIGIGKLGTEAFF. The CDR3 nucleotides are TGTGCCAGTAGTATAGGCATAGGAAAACTGGGCACTGAAGCTTTCTTT.